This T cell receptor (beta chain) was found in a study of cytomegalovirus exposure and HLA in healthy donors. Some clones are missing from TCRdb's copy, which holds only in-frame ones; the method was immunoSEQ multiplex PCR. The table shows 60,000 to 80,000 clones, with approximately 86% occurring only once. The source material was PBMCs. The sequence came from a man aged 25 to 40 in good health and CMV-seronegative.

DNA of the CDR3: TGTGCCAGCAAGAGACAGGGTTCACCCCTCCACTTT. It translates to CASKRQGSPLHF. The chain couples TRBV2 to TRBJ1-6, with 7 bases that match TRBD1. The germline CDR1 and CDR2 sequences are SNHLY and FYNNEI. V lost 7 bases, J lost 9 bases, and 3 bases stayed unmatched. This CDR3 has 12 amino acids. Using reference TRBV2 and TRBJ1-6 for the parts outside the CDR3, the full variable domain is EPEVTQTPSHQVTQMGQEVILRCVPISNHLYFYWYRQILGQKVEFLVSFYNNEISEKSEIFDDQFSVERPDGSNFTLKIRSTKLEDSAMYFCASKRQGSPLHFGNGTRLTVT.